These T cell receptor beta chains were read from a single sample in a study of CD8 T cells in ankylosing spondylitis. TCRdb independently ran MiXCR on the 5' RACE reads; one entry per CDR3 protein. The profile shows about 340,000 distinct CDR3 sequences, about 20% of them singletons. The sample consisted of blood, either unsorted or a sorted T cell fraction (not recorded which). Source of these receptors: a male donor with ankylosing spondylitis or in good health (not recorded which). CDR3s include the opening cysteine and the closing phenylalanine or tryptophan. The D gene is left open where the match is weak. Clone size is shown for a subset of rows, as once, few, many or a class of expanded clone.

clone_size: few
d_call: TRBD1
v_call: TRBV9
j_call: TRBJ2-7
cdr3_aa: CASSAGTGGSGEQYF
cdr3_nt: TGTGCCAGCAGCGCCGGGACAGGGGGTTCTGGGGAGCAGTACTTC

clone_size: .
d_call: .
v_call: TRBV28
j_call: TRBJ2-2
cdr3_aa: CASSPAYSGELFF
cdr3_nt: TGTGCCAGCAGTCCCGCGTACAGCGGGGAGCTGTTTTTT

clone_size: .
d_call: TRBD2
v_call: TRBV3-1
j_call: TRBJ2-3
cdr3_aa: CASSHLPGLAGDLPTDTQYF
cdr3_nt: TGTGCCAGCAGCCACCTCCCGGGACTAGCGGGGGATCTTCCCACAGATACGCAGTATTTT

clone_size: .
d_call: .
v_call: TRBV12-3/TRBV12-4
j_call: TRBJ2-7
cdr3_aa: CASSLKDFGYEQYF
cdr3_nt: TGTGCCAGCAGTTTGAAGGACTTCGGCTACGAGCAGTACTTC

clone_size: few
d_call: .
v_call: TRBV7-9
j_call: TRBJ2-5
cdr3_aa: CASSLPATEAQYF
cdr3_nt: TGTGCCAGCAGCTTACCAGCCACGGAGGCCCAGTACTTC

clone_size: few
d_call: .
v_call: TRBV21-1
j_call: TRBJ1-5
cdr3_aa: CASSKEGDRVYQPQHF
cdr3_nt: TGTGCCAGCAGCAAAGAAGGAGACAGGGTCTATCAGCCCCAGCATTTT

clone_size: few
d_call: TRBD1
v_call: TRBV29-1
j_call: TRBJ1-2
cdr3_aa: CSVDRGDYGYTF
cdr3_nt: TGCAGCGTTGACAGGGGGGACTATGGCTACACCTTC

clone_size: .
d_call: .
v_call: TRBV29-1
j_call: TRBJ2-7
cdr3_aa: CSVDGHSSYEQYF
cdr3_nt: TGCAGCGTTGACGGACACTCCTCCTACGAGCAGTACTTC

clone_size: few
d_call: .
v_call: TRBV27
j_call: TRBJ2-7
cdr3_aa: CASSPLRVVSSSYEQYF
cdr3_nt: TGTGCCAGCAGTCCCCTTCGAGTGGTTTCGAGCTCCTACGAGCAGTACTTC

clone_size: .
d_call: .
v_call: TRBV7-2
j_call: TRBJ2-1
cdr3_aa: CASSPAPGTVMNEQFF
cdr3_nt: TGTGCCAGCAGCCCGGCCCCCGGAACAGTTATGAATGAGCAGTTCTTC

clone_size: .
d_call: .
v_call: TRBV12-3/TRBV12-4
j_call: TRBJ1-5
cdr3_aa: CASSFVVGGEGQPQHF
cdr3_nt: TGTGCCAGCAGTTTCGTGGTTGGGGGGGAGGGTCAGCCCCAGCATTTT

clone_size: .
d_call: .
v_call: TRBV7-3
j_call: TRBJ2-2
cdr3_aa: CASSPGGVGELFF
cdr3_nt: TGTGCCAGCAGTCCGGGGGGCGTCGGGGAGCTGTTTTTT

clone_size: .
d_call: .
v_call: TRBV2
j_call: TRBJ2-7
cdr3_aa: CASSDGTLTYEQYF
cdr3_nt: TGTGCCAGCAGTGACGGGACCCTTACCTACGAGCAGTACTTC

clone_size: few
d_call: .
v_call: TRBV27
j_call: TRBJ2-1
cdr3_aa: CASRTGTGEQFF
cdr3_nt: TGTGCCAGCCGGACGGGAACTGGTGAGCAGTTCTTC

clone_size: few
d_call: TRBD1
v_call: TRBV6-5
j_call: TRBJ2-7
cdr3_aa: CASSFAGTGDHEQYF
cdr3_nt: TGTGCCAGCAGTTTCGCCGGGACAGGGGACCACGAGCAGTACTTC

clone_size: few
d_call: .
v_call: TRBV28
j_call: TRBJ2-7
cdr3_aa: CASRLRQSYEQYF
cdr3_nt: TGTGCCAGCAGATTAAGACAGTCATACGAGCAGTACTTC

clone_size: few
d_call: .
v_call: TRBV20-1
j_call: TRBJ2-7
cdr3_aa: CSARVLEVTYEQYF
cdr3_nt: TGCAGTGCTAGAGTACTAGAGGTGACTTACGAGCAGTACTTC

clone_size: .
d_call: TRBD2
v_call: TRBV10-3
j_call: TRBJ2-1
cdr3_aa: CAIREKIGTGGKEQFF
cdr3_nt: TGTGCCATCAGGGAGAAAATCGGGACGGGAGGGAAGGAGCAGTTCTTC

clone_size: .
d_call: .
v_call: TRBV21-1
j_call: TRBJ2-6
cdr3_aa: CASSKVAGRGTGANVLTF
cdr3_nt: TGTGCCAGCAGCAAAGTCGCAGGCCGAGGAACTGGGGCCAACGTCCTGACTTTC

clone_size: .
d_call: .
v_call: TRBV9
j_call: TRBJ2-5
cdr3_aa: CASSPGNIQETQYF
cdr3_nt: TGTGCCAGCAGCCCTGGTAACATCCAAGAGACCCAGTACTTC

clone_size: many
d_call: TRBD1
v_call: TRBV29-1
j_call: TRBJ2-1
cdr3_aa: CSVQTGGSSYNEQFF
cdr3_nt: TGCAGCGTGCAGACAGGGGGAAGCTCCTACAATGAGCAGTTCTTC

clone_size: many
d_call: TRBD1
v_call: TRBV11-2
j_call: TRBJ2-7
cdr3_aa: CASSFTGTGIYEQYF
cdr3_nt: TGTGCCAGCAGCTTCACCGGGACAGGTATCTACGAGCAGTACTTC

clone_size: few
d_call: .
v_call: TRBV5-1
j_call: TRBJ2-3
cdr3_aa: CASSWTAPPDTQYF
cdr3_nt: TGCGCCAGCAGCTGGACAGCTCCCCCAGATACGCAGTATTTT

clone_size: few
d_call: .
v_call: TRBV10-2
j_call: TRBJ1-1
cdr3_aa: CASSESAEQTNTEAFF
cdr3_nt: TGCGCCAGCAGTGAGTCGGCCGAACAAACTAACACTGAAGCTTTCTTT

clone_size: few
d_call: TRBD2
v_call: TRBV20-1
j_call: TRBJ2-1
cdr3_aa: CSAARLAGGPYNEQFF
cdr3_nt: TGCAGTGCTGCCAGACTAGCGGGGGGACCCTACAATGAGCAGTTCTTC

clone_size: .
d_call: .
v_call: TRBV12-3/TRBV12-4
j_call: TRBJ2-5
cdr3_aa: CASSQTRLGETQYF
cdr3_nt: TGTGCCAGCAGCCAGACGAGGTTGGGGGAGACCCAGTACTTC

clone_size: .
d_call: .
v_call: TRBV6-2/TRBV6-3
j_call: TRBJ2-5
cdr3_aa: CASSERLPQETQYF
cdr3_nt: TGTGCCAGCAGTGAGCGACTACCCCAAGAGACCCAGTACTTC

clone_size: .
d_call: .
v_call: TRBV19
j_call: TRBJ1-1
cdr3_aa: CASSSEGNTEAFF
cdr3_nt: TGTGCCAGTAGTAGTGAAGGGAACACTGAAGCTTTCTTT

clone_size: few
d_call: .
v_call: TRBV29-1
j_call: TRBJ2-7
cdr3_aa: CSVEDQGGGEYF
cdr3_nt: TGCAGCGTTGAAGACCAAGGGGGGGGCGAGTACTTC

clone_size: few
d_call: TRBD1
v_call: TRBV9
j_call: TRBJ2-5
cdr3_aa: CASSMDREETQYF
cdr3_nt: TGTGCCAGCAGCATGGACAGGGAGGAGACCCAGTACTTC

clone_size: .
d_call: TRBD2
v_call: TRBV4-1
j_call: TRBJ2-2
cdr3_aa: CASSQDQFGGAGGELFF
cdr3_nt: TGCGCCAGCAGCCAAGATCAATTCGGGGGGGCCGGCGGGGAGCTGTTTTTT

clone_size: few
d_call: .
v_call: TRBV20-1
j_call: TRBJ2-7
cdr3_aa: CSARELAGANEQYF
cdr3_nt: TGCAGTGCTAGAGAACTAGCCGGGGCGAACGAGCAGTACTTC

clone_size: few
d_call: .
v_call: TRBV9
j_call: TRBJ1-1
cdr3_aa: CASSVEGRVRPNTEAFF
cdr3_nt: TGTGCCAGCAGCGTAGAGGGCAGGGTGAGACCGAACACTGAAGCTTTCTTT

clone_size: many
d_call: TRBD1
v_call: TRBV5-1
j_call: TRBJ2-3
cdr3_aa: CASSLERDRRTDTQYF
cdr3_nt: TGCGCCAGCAGCTTGGAACGGGACAGACGCACAGATACGCAGTATTTT

clone_size: .
d_call: TRBD2
v_call: TRBV20-1
j_call: TRBJ2-1
cdr3_aa: CSARDQETSGSYNEQFF
cdr3_nt: TGCAGTGCTAGAGATCAAGAGACTAGCGGGTCCTACAATGAGCAGTTCTTC

clone_size: .
d_call: .
v_call: TRBV5-6
j_call: TRBJ1-2
cdr3_aa: CASSRTTGPTSEGYTF
cdr3_nt: TGTGCCAGCAGCCGCACGACAGGACCCACATCGGAGGGCTACACCTTC

clone_size: .
d_call: .
v_call: TRBV4-1
j_call: TRBJ2-3
cdr3_aa: CASSQDFGGSTDTQYF
cdr3_nt: TGCGCCAGCAGCCAAGATTTTGGGGGTTCAACAGATACGCAGTATTTT

clone_size: .
d_call: TRBD2
v_call: TRBV10-2
j_call: TRBJ2-3
cdr3_aa: CASSDIAGGVTDTQYF
cdr3_nt: TGCGCCAGCAGTGATATCGCGGGGGGAGTTACAGATACGCAGTATTTT

clone_size: .
d_call: .
v_call: TRBV28
j_call: TRBJ2-3
cdr3_aa: CASSLSGLPSTDTQYF
cdr3_nt: TGTGCCAGCAGTTTGTCTGGTCTACCTAGCACAGATACGCAGTATTTT

clone_size: .
d_call: .
v_call: TRBV10-1
j_call: TRBJ2-5
cdr3_aa: CASSDSAGTQYF
cdr3_nt: TGCGCCAGCAGTGACTCCGCGGGGACCCAGTACTTC

clone_size: .
d_call: .
v_call: TRBV28
j_call: TRBJ2-1
cdr3_aa: CASHSPPQNEQFF
cdr3_nt: TGTGCCAGCCATTCACCCCCGCAGAATGAGCAGTTCTTC

clone_size: .
d_call: TRBD2
v_call: TRBV9
j_call: TRBJ2-3
cdr3_aa: CASGKGTSGGDTQYF
cdr3_nt: TGTGCCAGCGGAAAAGGGACTAGCGGGGGGGATACGCAGTATTTT

clone_size: few
d_call: .
v_call: TRBV29-1
j_call: TRBJ2-1
cdr3_aa: CSVEAWGGIFF
cdr3_nt: TGCAGCGTTGAGGCGTGGGGGGGCATATTCTTC

clone_size: few
d_call: .
v_call: TRBV28
j_call: TRBJ2-2
cdr3_aa: CASSQSRANTGELFF
cdr3_nt: TGTGCCAGCAGCCAGAGTAGGGCGAACACCGGGGAGCTGTTTTTT

clone_size: few
d_call: .
v_call: TRBV27
j_call: TRBJ2-3
cdr3_aa: CASSLGNTQYF
cdr3_nt: TGTGCCAGCAGTTTAGGGAATACGCAGTATTTT

clone_size: .
d_call: .
v_call: TRBV5-1
j_call: TRBJ2-7
cdr3_aa: CASSLERTYEQYF
cdr3_nt: TGCGCCAGCAGCTTGGAAAGAACCTACGAGCAGTACTTC

clone_size: many
d_call: .
v_call: TRBV12-3/TRBV12-4
j_call: TRBJ2-5
cdr3_aa: CASSPRENQETQYF
cdr3_nt: TGTGCCAGCAGTCCCCGGGAGAACCAGGAGACCCAGTACTTC

clone_size: many
d_call: .
v_call: TRBV5-1
j_call: TRBJ1-5
cdr3_aa: CASSYGLNQPQHF
cdr3_nt: TGCGCCAGCAGCTACGGACTCAATCAGCCCCAGCATTTT

clone_size: few
d_call: TRBD1
v_call: TRBV24-1
j_call: TRBJ2-5
cdr3_aa: CATRQTGEETQYF
cdr3_nt: TGTGCCACCAGACAAACAGGGGAAGAGACCCAGTACTTC

clone_size: .
d_call: TRBD2
v_call: TRBV20-1
j_call: TRBJ2-1
cdr3_aa: CSARDLAGTHNEQFF
cdr3_nt: TGCAGTGCTAGAGATCTAGCGGGGACCCACAATGAGCAGTTCTTC

clone_size: .
d_call: TRBD1
v_call: TRBV20-1
j_call: TRBJ2-3
cdr3_aa: CSAGTGGPDTQYF
cdr3_nt: TGCAGTGCCGGGACAGGGGGCCCAGATACGCAGTATTTT

clone_size: few
d_call: .
v_call: TRBV4-1
j_call: TRBJ2-3
cdr3_aa: CASSQGGARGTPEDTQYF
cdr3_nt: TGCGCCAGCAGCCAAGGGGGGGCACGGGGGACCCCGGAGGATACGCAGTATTTT

clone_size: .
d_call: TRBD2
v_call: TRBV20-1
j_call: TRBJ2-1
cdr3_aa: CSATPGTRGGNEQFF
cdr3_nt: TGCAGTGCTACCCCTGGGACTAGGGGTGGGAATGAGCAGTTCTTC

clone_size: few
d_call: .
v_call: TRBV20-1
j_call: TRBJ2-7
cdr3_aa: CSARDVGDGYEQYF
cdr3_nt: TGCAGTGCTAGAGACGTCGGGGACGGCTACGAGCAGTACTTC